This T cell receptor (beta chain) derives from a study of blood T cells in healthy people across ages. Concerning this clonotype: Its cognate antigen is unknown.

Primers used in a second PCR of about 6 to 11 cycles were a sample-barcoded 5' primer and a J-beta primer mix. The template-switch adaptor, which had 12 random nucleotides, put a tag on each cDNA molecule. TCRdb reprocessed the 5' RACE reads via MiXCR and lists one record per CDR3 protein. Of about a million distinct CDR3 sequences in the sample, roughly 51% are singletons; the top ten hold 20% to 25%. The study, taken as a whole, reports: PBMC samples, being unsorted, prevented any conclusive comparison of naive and antigen-experienced cells. Both naive CD4+ cell counts and diversity were greater in long-lived donors than in aged donors. Nothing was known about donor CMV status, and this possibly confounded expanded clonotype changes.

Source material: blood. This TCR was sampled from an older woman in good health.

CDR3 sequence (DNA): TGTGCCATCTCGGGACTCTCCTCGGATACGCAGTATTTT. Protein sequence: CAISGLSSDTQYF. J is TRBJ2-3 and V is TRBV10-3, with a weak D call TRBD2 (6 bases). Germline-derived CDR1 and CDR2 are ENHRY and SYGVKD. The CDR3 spans 13 residues. The V end lost 8 bases, the J end lost 6 bases, and 15 bases lay between the germline ends.